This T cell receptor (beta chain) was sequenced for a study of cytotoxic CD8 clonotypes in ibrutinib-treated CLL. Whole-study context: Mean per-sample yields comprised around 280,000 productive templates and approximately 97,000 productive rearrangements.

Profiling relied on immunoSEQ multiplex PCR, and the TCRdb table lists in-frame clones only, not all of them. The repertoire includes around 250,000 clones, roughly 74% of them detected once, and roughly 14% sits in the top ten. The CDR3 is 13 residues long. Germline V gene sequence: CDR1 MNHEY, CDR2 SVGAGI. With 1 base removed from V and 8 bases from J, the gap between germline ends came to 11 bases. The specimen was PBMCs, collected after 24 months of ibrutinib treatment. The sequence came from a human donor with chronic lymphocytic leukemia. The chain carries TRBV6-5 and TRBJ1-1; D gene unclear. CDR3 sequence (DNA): TGTGCCAGCAGTTACTACCCGGGCACCGAAGCTTTCTTT. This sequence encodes CASSYYPGTEAFF.